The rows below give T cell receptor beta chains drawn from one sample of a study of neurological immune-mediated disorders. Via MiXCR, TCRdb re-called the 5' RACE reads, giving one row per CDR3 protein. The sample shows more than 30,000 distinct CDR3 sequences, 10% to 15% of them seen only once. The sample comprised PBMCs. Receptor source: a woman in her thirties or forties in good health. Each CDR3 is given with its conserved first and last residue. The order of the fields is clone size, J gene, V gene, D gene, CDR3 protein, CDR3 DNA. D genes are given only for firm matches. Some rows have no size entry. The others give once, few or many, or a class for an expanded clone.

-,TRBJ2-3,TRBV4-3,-,CASSQDRGGRGDTQYF,TGCGCCAGCAGCCAAGACCGTGGAGGTCGGGGAGATACGCAGTATTTT
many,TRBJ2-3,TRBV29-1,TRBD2,CSVGKRGYTDTQYF,TGCAGCGTCGGAAAGCGGGGCTACACAGATACGCAGTATTTT
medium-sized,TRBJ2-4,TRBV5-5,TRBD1,CASSGTWTGANIQYF,TGTGCCAGCAGCGGGACCTGGACAGGGGCGAACATTCAGTACTTC
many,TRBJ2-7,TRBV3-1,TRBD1,CASTKGQGSVEQYF,TGTGCCAGCACCAAAGGACAGGGTTCAGTCGAGCAGTACTTC
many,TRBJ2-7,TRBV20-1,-,CSAAGQKNYEQYF,TGCAGTGCCGCCGGGCAGAAAAACTACGAGCAGTACTTC
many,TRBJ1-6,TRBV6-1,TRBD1,CASKDRDNSPLHF,TGTGCCAGCAAGGACAGGGATAATTCACCCCTCCACTTT
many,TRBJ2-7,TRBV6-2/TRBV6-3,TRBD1,CASRNRGIYEQYF,TGTGCCAGCAGGAACAGGGGAATCTACGAGCAGTACTTC
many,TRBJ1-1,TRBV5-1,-,CASTSIRGGNTEAFF,TGCGCCAGCACTTCGATCAGGGGCGGGAACACTGAAGCTTTCTTT
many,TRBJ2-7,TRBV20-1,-,CSARGRSSYEQYF,TGCAGTGCTAGAGGGAGAAGCTCCTACGAGCAGTACTTC
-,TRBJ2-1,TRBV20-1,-,CSARMEGSSFF,TGCAGTGCGAGGATGGAAGGGAGTAGCTTCTTC
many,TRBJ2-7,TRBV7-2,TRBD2,CASSLMGLAGAYEQYF,TGTGCCAGCAGCTTAATGGGACTAGCGGGAGCCTACGAGCAGTACTTC
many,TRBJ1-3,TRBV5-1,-,CASSVTGLYSGNTIYF,TGCGCCAGCAGCGTGACCGGACTCTACTCTGGAAACACCATATATTTT
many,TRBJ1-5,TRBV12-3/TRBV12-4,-,CASSLSGEQPQHF,TGTGCCAGCAGTTTATCAGGGGAGCAGCCCCAGCATTTT
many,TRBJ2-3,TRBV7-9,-,CASTNFLVAQYF,TGTGCCAGCACAAATTTCCTAGTGGCGCAGTATTTT
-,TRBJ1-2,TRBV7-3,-,CASSFYICSARTGSIYGYTF,-
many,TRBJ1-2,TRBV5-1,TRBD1,CASSYYGTGDYGYTF,TGCGCCAGCAGTTACTACGGGACAGGGGACTATGGCTACACCTTC
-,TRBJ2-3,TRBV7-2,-,CASSVVGRSSSDTQYF,TGTGCCAGCAGCGTAGTTGGCAGGTCATCGTCAGATACGCAGTATTTT
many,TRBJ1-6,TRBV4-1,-,CASSQSRERANSPLHF,TGCGCCAGCAGCCAGTCCAGGGAAAGGGCCAATTCACCCCTCCACTTT
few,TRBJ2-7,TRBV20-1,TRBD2,CSAELAGGHYEQYF,TGCAGTGCTGAATTAGCGGGGGGGCACTACGAGCAGTACTTC
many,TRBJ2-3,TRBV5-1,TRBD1,CASSTWDRPSTDTQYF,TGCGCCAGCAGCACTTGGGACAGACCTAGCACAGATACGCAGTATTTT
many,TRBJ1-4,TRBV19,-,CASRWNEEKLFF,TGTGCCAGTAGATGGAATGAGGAAAAACTGTTTTTT
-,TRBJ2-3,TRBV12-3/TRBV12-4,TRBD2,CSSSLIQREGRDTQYF,TGCTCCAGCAGCTTGATCCAGCGGGAGGGCAGGGATACACAGTATTTT
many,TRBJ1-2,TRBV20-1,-,CSASQGTYGYTF,TGCAGTGCTAGTCAGGGAACCTATGGCTACACCTTC
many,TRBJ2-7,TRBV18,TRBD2,CASSTSGTRPEQYF,TGTGCCAGCTCAACCTCCGGGACTAGACCCGAGCAGTACTTC
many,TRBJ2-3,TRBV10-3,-,CAISAPVTPGQRTDTQYF,TGTGCCATCAGCGCCCCCGTTACTCCTGGACAGCGCACAGATACGCAGTATTTT
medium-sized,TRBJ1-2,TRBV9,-,CASSMDSNYGYTF,TGTGCCAGCAGCATGGACAGTAACTATGGCTACACCTTC
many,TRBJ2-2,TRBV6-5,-,CASSYPVTGELFF,TGTGCCAGCAGTTACCCGGTTACCGGGGAGCTGTTTTTT
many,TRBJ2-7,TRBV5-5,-,CASSLDTYSYEQYF,TGTGCCAGCAGCTTAGACACGTACTCCTACGAGCAGTACTTC
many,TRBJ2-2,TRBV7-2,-,CASSLVRGRTTGELFF,TGTGCCAGCAGCTTAGTACGTGGGAGGACCACCGGGGAGCTGTTTTTT
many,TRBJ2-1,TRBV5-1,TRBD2,CASSLAEGLAHNEQFF,TGCGCCAGCAGCTTGGCGGAAGGACTAGCCCACAATGAGCAGTTCTTC
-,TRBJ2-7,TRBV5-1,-,CASSSPPSNEQYF,TGCGCCAGCAGCTCGCCTCCTAGCAACGAGCAGTACTTC
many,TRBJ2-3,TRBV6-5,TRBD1,CASSKDRGGDTQYF,TGTGCCAGCAGTAAAGACAGGGGTGGGGATACGCAGTATTTT
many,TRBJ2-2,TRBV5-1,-,CASSRGGTGELFF,TGCGCCAGCAGCCGGGGTGGAACCGGGGAGCTGTTTTTT
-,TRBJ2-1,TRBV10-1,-,CASSERSPWNEQFF,TGCGCCAGCAGTGAGAGGAGCCCTTGGAATGAGCAGTTCTTC
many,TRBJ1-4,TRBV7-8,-,CASSPRQSTNEKLFF,TGTGCCAGCAGCCCGCGACAGAGTACTAATGAAAAACTGTTTTTT
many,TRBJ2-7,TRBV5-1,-,CASSSDGTARYGQYF,TGCGCCAGCAGCTCTGACGGGACCGCGAGGTATGGGCAGTACTTC
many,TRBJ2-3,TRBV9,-,CASSKGQPTDTQYF,TGTGCCAGCAGCAAAGGACAGCCCACAGATACGCAGTATTTT
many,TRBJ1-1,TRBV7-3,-,CASSLNGGAIGNTEAFF,TGTGCCAGCAGCTTAAACGGGGGCGCGATCGGGAACACTGAAGCTTTCTTT
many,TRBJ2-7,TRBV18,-,CASSPPVKTTEQYF,TGTGCCAGCTCACCACCGGTTAAAACGACCGAGCAGTACTTC
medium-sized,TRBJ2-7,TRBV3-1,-,CASSPSGLPYEQYF,TGTGCCAGCAGCCCCTCCGGACTACCCTACGAGCAGTACTTC
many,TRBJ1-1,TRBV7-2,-,CASSLRRNTEAFF,TGTGCCAGCAGCTTGAGAAGGAACACTGAAGCTTTCTTT
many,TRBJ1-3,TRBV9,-,CASSVGTAGNTIYF,TGTGCCAGCAGCGTAGGAACAGCTGGAAACACCATATATTTT
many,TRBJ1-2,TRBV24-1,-,CATSDLGLLSGYTF,TGTGCCACCAGTGATTTGGGCCTATTGAGTGGCTACACCTTC
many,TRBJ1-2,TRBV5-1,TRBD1,CASSPTGGGNYGYTF,TGCGCCAGCAGCCCGACAGGGGGCGGGAACTATGGCTACACCTTC
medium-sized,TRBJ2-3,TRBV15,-,CATSRDYPGEGIDTQYF,TGTGCCACCAGCAGAGATTATCCCGGAGAGGGTATAGATACGCAGTATTTT